Listed here is a single T cell receptor beta chain. Antigen specificity is unknown. This sample is part of a study of cytomegalovirus exposure and HLA in healthy donors. Study-level results: Data from an earlier analysis indicated that most TCR beta V segments were productive either about 87% or about 30% of the time. Later analysis associated a missense DCLRE1C variant with TCR beta V- and J-gene trimming. Sequencing likely generated an artifact that appeared as a cluster of highly shared sequence variants. The authors later found most CMV-associated TCR beta chains appeared HLA-restricted.

PCR employed 60 Vbeta and 13 Jbeta primers. The method was immunoSEQ multiplex PCR; TCRdb's version includes in-frame clones alone and lacks a portion of them. The data contain about 140,000 clones, around 75% of them singletons. CDR3 size: 16 residues. J lost 3 bases, V lost 9 bases, and 14 bases had no gene match. Germline assignment: CDR1 PRHDT and CDR2 FYEKMQ (reference sequence). This sequence was found in a female donor in good health and CMV-seronegative. Material: PBMCs. The chain is built from TRBV13 and TRBJ2-3; TRBD2 agrees at 8 bases. CDR3 nucleotide sequence: TGTGCCAGTATTAACTCCGGGAGGGCCGCAACAGATACGCAGTATTTT. Encoded protein: CASINSGRAATDTQYF.